This TCR beta chain emerged from a study of T cells in Graves' hyperthyroidism and ophthalmopathy. Each patient was aged 18 to 65 and had newly diagnosed hyperthyroidism of under 2 months' duration. This clonotype was observed many times. As yet, its antigen is unknown. Study results and caveats: Ophthalmopathy cases were set apart from stable hyperthyroidism by a 13 V-J model.

V was clipped by 0 bases and J by 1 base, with 19 bases between them. CDR1 is LGHNA, CDR2 YSLEER, per germline. The CDR3 spans 18 residues. From RNA transcripts, TCR beta CDR3 regions were amplified. TCR CDR3 regions were first amplified by RT-PCR with HTBI primers. TCRdb fed the multiplex PCR reads into MiXCR, producing one record per CDR3 protein. Of 700,000 to 950,000 distinct CDR3 sequences listed, over 35% are singletons. This sequence was found in a woman in her thirties or forties with Graves' hyperthyroidism. The rearrangement uses TRBV4-3 and TRBJ2-7; D tentatively fits TRBD1 or TRBD2 (5 bases each). The sequencing sample was made of blood. In DNA form, the CDR3 reads TGCGCCAGCAGCCAAGAAGTGTATGTAGGGACGGAGTCCTACGAGCAGTACTTC. Protein sequence: CASSQEVYVGTESYEQYF.